This TCR beta chain stems from a study of T-cell memory formation after mild COVID-19. The V and J ends lost 1 base and 4 bases respectively, with 10 bases between them. The CDR3 runs to 14 residues. Germline V lookup: CDR1 LGHNA, CDR2 YNFKEQ. TCRdb processed the 5' RACE reads anew with MiXCR; each CDR3 protein has one entry. The repertoire consists of roughly 6,500 distinct CDR3 sequences, with 15% to 25% occurring once and the leading ten covering 45% to 70%. This clonotype is medium-sized in the sample. The chain is built from TRBV4-2 and TRBJ1-1; D remains ambiguous. This sequence originates from an adult woman who had mild COVID-19 (a few samples of this study predate the infection). Cell type and time point are not known. Sequencing input: PBMCs or a T cell subset sorted from them (not recorded which). DNA of the CDR3: TGTGCCAGCAGCCAAGTAAGGATTGGCACTGAAGCTTTCTTT. Translation gives CASSQVRIGTEAFF.